This TCR beta chain stems from a study of T cells in Graves' hyperthyroidism and ophthalmopathy. Whole-study results and caveats: For ophthalmopathy, model prediction preceded onset by a median about 6.4 months.

Germline CDR1 and CDR2: MNHNS and SASEGT. This CDR3 region has 11 residues. Trimming took 6 bases from V and 10 from J; bases not matched to a gene: 6. In its sample, this clonotype was seen a few times. Its specificity is not known. Under 3 months was the duration of disease in ophthalmopathy patients, who also had a Clinical Activity Score of at least 3 and a NOSPECS grade of at least 4. The study left out patients who had uncontrolled infection, other autoimmune disease, pregnancy or lactation. The diagnoses drew upon clinical symptoms, serum thyroxine and TRAb, thyroid ultrasound and orbital computed tomography. Amplified TCR beta CDR3 regions derived from RNA transcripts. The HTBI primer set drove a first-round RT-PCR of the TCR CDR3. One entry per CDR3 protein, called by TCRdb with MiXCR from the multiplex PCR reads. The table records 660,000 or so distinct CDR3 sequences, 20% to 25% of them present only once.

The chain links TRBV6-1 to TRBJ2-7; 7 nucleotides align to TRBD1. This clonotype was obtained from a young man with Graves' ophthalmopathy. Sequencing was carried out using blood. In nucleotides, the CDR3 is TGTGCCAGCAGCCCCACAGGGGAACAGTACTTC. This sequence encodes CASSPTGEQYF.